This T cell receptor (beta chain) was obtained from a study of cytomegalovirus exposure and HLA in healthy donors. Primers included in the PCR were 60 Vbeta and 13 Jbeta primers. Using immunoSEQ multiplex PCR, the repertoire was profiled, and TCRdb retains in-frame clones only, with some absent. The sample consists of some 96,000 clones, around four fifths of them appearing once. Study-wide results and limits: Researchers reported from a later analysis that most CMV-associated TCR beta chains appeared HLA-restricted.

This clone was observed a handful of times. Its target is not known. Sequenced sample: PBMCs. This receptor was obtained from a woman aged 60 to 75 in good health and CMV-seronegative.

DNA for the CDR3: TGTGCCAGCAGCCACCCCATCTGGGCGGGAACAGATACGCAGTATTTT. It translates to CASSHPIWAGTDTQYF. The chain carries TRBV6-6 and TRBJ2-3; D perhaps matches TRBD2 (6 bases). The CDR3 runs to 16 residues. Germline CDR1 MNHNY, CDR2 SVGAGI (reference sequence). The V end was cut by 6 bases, the J end by 3 bases, with 19 bases between.